The 8 T cell receptor beta chains below all came from one sample that was sequenced in a study of regulatory dendritic cells for organ transplantation. Sorted T cells were CFSE-labeled and cultured approximately five days with allogeneic regulatory or mature dendritic cells at 1:10. The table came from immunoSEQ multiplex PCR; TCRdb's copy has only in-frame clones and leaves some out. The data show about 5,400 clones, with under 85% seen just once and 15% to 20% held by the top ten. Their antigen targets remain unknown. The specimen was memory CD8+ T cells from blood cultured with regulatory dendritic cells. The subset here: CD45RO+ memory T cells. Receptor source: a human donor in good health.

This chain links TRBV27 with TRBJ2-7, with D uncertain. CDR1 is MNHEY, CDR2 SMNVEV, per germline (reference sequence). V lost 2 bases, J lost 2 bases, and 7 bases lay in between. The CDR3 is 13 residues long. This CDR3 reads CASSLHQTYEQYF. Written as DNA, the CDR3 is TGTGCCAGCAGTTTACACCAAACCTACGAGCAGTACTTC.

This clone has a single count. The chain combines TRBV6-4 with TRBJ2-1, with D possibly being TRBD1 (5 bases). This CDR3 is 15 amino acids long. Germline V gives CDR1 MRHNA, CDR2 SNTAGT. V was shortened by 6 bases and J by 8 bases, with 20 bases between the two germline ends. Here the CDR3 DNA reads TGTGCCAGCAGCCCTCAGGGAACATCCGCCGATGAGCAGTTCTTC. This translates into CASSPQGTSADEQFF.

The chain combines TRBV5-4 with TRBJ2-5, with D possibly TRBD1 on 6 matching bases. CDR3 size: 14 residues. The V and J ends lost 4 bases and 6 bases respectively, with 16 bases between them. CDR1 and CDR2 from the germline V gene are SGHNT and YYREEE (reference sequence). The CDR3 sequence: CASSPPQGRKTQYF. The CDR3 DNA reads as TGTGCCAGCAGCCCACCTCAGGGGAGAAAGACCCAGTACTTC.

The chain carries TRBV18 and TRBJ1-2, with D maybe TRBD1 (6 bases). V gave up 3 bases and J gave up 2 bases, with 22 bases separating them. Germline V gene lookup returns CDR1 KGHSH and CDR2 LQKENI. The CDR3 has 18 amino acids. The CDR3 loop reads CASSPMGGRLLSNYGYTF. CDR3 nucleotide sequence: TGTGCCAGCTCACCGATGGGGGGCCGTCTCCTCTCGAACTATGGCTACACCTTC.

The rearrangement links TRBV10-3 to TRBJ1-2; D possibly corresponds to TRBD1 (6 bases). Germline V gene lookup returns CDR1 ENHRY and CDR2 SYGVKD. V was pared by 3 bases and J by 5 bases, with 19 bases between. This CDR3 region has 16 residues. The CDR3 loop is CAISEFPRQAFYGYTF. The CDR3 region has the DNA TGTGCCATCAGTGAATTCCCCCGACAGGCCTTTTATGGCTACACCTTC.

This chain joins TRBV6-4 and TRBJ2-3; 10 nucleotides align to TRBD1. This CDR3 has 14 amino acids. The germline V gene has CDR1 MRHNA and CDR2 SNTAGT. J lost 2 bases, V lost 6 bases, and 2 bases had no gene match. The DNA for the CDR3 is TGTGCCAGCAGAGGACAGGGGGACACAGATACGCAGTATTTT. Translated, it gives CASRGQGDTDTQYF.

This rearrangement joins TRBV21-1 to TRBJ2-3; the table names TRBD2, a call not compared with the DNA. TRBV21-1 is a listed pseudogene. The CDR3 has 19 residues. The CDR3 DNA follows: TGTGCCAGCAGCAAAGTTCGAGGGACTAGCGGGGGAAGCACAGATACGCAGTATTTT. This sequence encodes CASSKVRGTSGGSTDTQYF.

The chain links TRBV6-5 to TRBJ2-1; D is uncertain. Trimming left V 4 bases short and J 4 bases short, with 5 bases between. The CDR3 loop spans 12 amino acids. Germline-derived CDR1 and CDR2 are MNHEY and SVGAGI. CDR3 DNA sequence: TGTGCCAGCAGTTTGGGGTACAATGAGCAGTTCTTC. Its translation: CASSLGYNEQFF.